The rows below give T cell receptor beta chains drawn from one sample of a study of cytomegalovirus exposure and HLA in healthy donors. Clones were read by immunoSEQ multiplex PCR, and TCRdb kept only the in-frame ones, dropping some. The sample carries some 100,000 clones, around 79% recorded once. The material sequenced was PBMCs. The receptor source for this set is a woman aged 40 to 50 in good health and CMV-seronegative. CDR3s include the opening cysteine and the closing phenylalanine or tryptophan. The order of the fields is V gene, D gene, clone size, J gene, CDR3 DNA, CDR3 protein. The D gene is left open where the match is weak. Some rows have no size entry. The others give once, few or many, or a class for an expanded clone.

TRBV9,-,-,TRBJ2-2,TGTGCCAGCAGCAAAGGGGGGGCCGGGGAGCTGTTTTTT,CASSKGGAGELFF
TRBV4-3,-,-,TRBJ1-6,TGCGCCAGCAGCCAAGAGTACAGGATCTATAATTCACCCCTCCACTTT,CASSQEYRIYNSPLHF
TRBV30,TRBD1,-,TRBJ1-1,TGTGCCTGGAGTCATACAGGGGGCACTGAAGCTTTCTTT,CAWSHTGGTEAFF
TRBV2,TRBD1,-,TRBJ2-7,TGTGCCAGCAGAAAGGACAGGGCCGACTCCTACGAGCAGTACTTC,CASRKDRADSYEQYF
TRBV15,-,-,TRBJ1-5,TGTGCCACCAGCCGACCGGGGGATCAGCCCCAGCATTTT,CATSRPGDQPQHF
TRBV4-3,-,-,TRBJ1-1,TGCGCCAGCAGCCAAGAGATAGGCAGGCACAGCTTTTACCCTGAAGCTTTCTTT,CASSQEIGRHSFYPEAFF
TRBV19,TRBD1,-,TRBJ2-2,TGTGCCAGTAGCGAGACCGGGACAGGGGCCCCGGACACCGGGGAGCTGTTTTTT,CASSETGTGAPDTGELFF
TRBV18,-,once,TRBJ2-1,TGTGCCAGCTCACTGTCGAGTGAGTCCTTTGAGCAGTTCTTC,CASSLSSESFEQFF
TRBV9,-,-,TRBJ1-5,TGTGCCAGCAGCGTAGGGGGCGGATTCAATCAGCCCCAGCATTTT,CASSVGGGFNQPQHF
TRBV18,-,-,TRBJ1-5,TGTGCCAGCTCACCAGGGGGGAATCAGCCCCAGCATTTT,CASSPGGNQPQHF
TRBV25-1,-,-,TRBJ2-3,TGTGCCAGCAGTGTTGGAGCAGATACGCAGTATTTT,CASSVGADTQYF
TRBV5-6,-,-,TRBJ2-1,TGTGCCAGCAGCTTGGTCGAACAAGAGCAGTTCTTC,CASSLVEQEQFF
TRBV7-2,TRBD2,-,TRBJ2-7,TGTGCCAGCAGCCCTAGAGCGGGAGGGCTCCACGAGCAGTACTTC,CASSPRAGGLHEQYF
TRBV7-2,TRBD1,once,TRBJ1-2,TGTGCCAGCAGCTTAGTTGGGACAGACCTATATGGCTACACCTTC,CASSLVGTDLYGYTF
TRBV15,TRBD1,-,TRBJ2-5,TGTGCCACCAGCAGAGCCAGGGGGCAAGAGGAGACCCAGTACTTC,CATSRARGQEETQYF
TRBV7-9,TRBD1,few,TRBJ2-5,TGTGCCAGCAGCTCGGGGGGACAGGGTACACAAGAGACCCAGTACTTC,CASSSGGQGTQETQYF
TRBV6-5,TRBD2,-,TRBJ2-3,TGTGCCAGCAGTTACACTAGCGGGGGGGCTGATACGCAGTATTTT,CASSYTSGGADTQYF
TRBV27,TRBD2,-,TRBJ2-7,TGTGCCAGCAGAGGACTAGCGTCCCCCTACGAGCAGTACTTC,CASRGLASPYEQYF
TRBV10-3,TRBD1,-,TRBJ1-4,TGTGCCATCAGTGACGGGACAGGGAGTGAAAAACTGTTTTTT,CAISDGTGSEKLFF
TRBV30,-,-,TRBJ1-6,TGTGCCTGGAGTTTATCGACAGTTAATAATTCCCCCCTCCACTTT,CAWSLSTVNNSPLHF
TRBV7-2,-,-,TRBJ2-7,TGTGCCAGCAGCTTAGGGCCCGGAGCGTACGAGCAGTACTTC,CASSLGPGAYEQYF
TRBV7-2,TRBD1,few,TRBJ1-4,TGTGCCAGCAGCTTCTTCGGACAGGGGGTTGAAAAACTGTTTTTT,CASSFFGQGVEKLFF
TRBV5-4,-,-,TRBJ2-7,TGTGCCAGCAGCTCATTAGGGGATTCCTACGAGCAGTACTTC,CASSSLGDSYEQYF
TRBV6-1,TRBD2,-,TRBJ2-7,TGTGCCAGCAGTGATTATAGCGGGAGGACGATCTCCTACGAGCAGTACTTC,CASSDYSGRTISYEQYF
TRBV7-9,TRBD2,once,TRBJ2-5,TGTGCCAGCAGCTTGGACCGACTAGCGGGAGAACAAGAGACCCAGTACTTC,CASSLDRLAGEQETQYF
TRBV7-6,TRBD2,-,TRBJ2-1,TGTGCCAGCAGCTTATCGAGTGGGACTAGCGGGGGGCCTTACAATGAGCAGTTCTTC,CASSLSSGTSGGPYNEQFF
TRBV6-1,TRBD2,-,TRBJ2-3,TGTGCCAGCAGTGAAGGGCCTAGCGGCCCCGCGGATACGCAGTATTTT,CASSEGPSGPADTQYF
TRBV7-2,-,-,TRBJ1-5,TGTGCCAGCAGCTCTCCTGACAGCCTCAATCAGCCCCAGCATTTT,CASSSPDSLNQPQHF
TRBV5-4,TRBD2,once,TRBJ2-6,TGTGCCAGCAGCTTCGTAGCGGGAGTATCTGGGGCCAACGTCCTGACTTTC,CASSFVAGVSGANVLTF
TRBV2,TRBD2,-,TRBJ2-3,TGTGCCAGCGGGGCGGGGGGGGCGACAGATACGCAGTATTTT,CASGAGGATDTQYF
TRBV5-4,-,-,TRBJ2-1,TGTGCCAGCAGCTTGGAATCAGGAGGGCGCTCCTACAATGAGCAGTTCTTC,CASSLESGGRSYNEQFF
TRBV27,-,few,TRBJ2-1,TGTGCCAGCAGTTTTACGGCCGCAGGCGATGAGCAGTTCTTC,CASSFTAAGDEQFF
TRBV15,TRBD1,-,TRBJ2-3,TGTGCCACCAGCGGGGGCAGGGGGCCTGGCACAGATACGCAGTATTTT,CATSGGRGPGTDTQYF
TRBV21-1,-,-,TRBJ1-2,TGTGCCAGCAGCACCGGGGGGCAGGCTAACTATGGCTACACCTTC,CASSTGGQANYGYTF
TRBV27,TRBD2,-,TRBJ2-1,TGTGCCAGCAGTTTATCTAGACGCGGGGGAACCTACAATGAGCAGTTCTTC,CASSLSRRGGTYNEQFF